These 16 T cell receptor beta chains were all obtained from the same sample, sequenced in a study of shared clonotypes between healthy human individuals. Clones were sequenced by immunoSEQ multiplex PCR, and TCRdb holds only the in-frame ones, with some missing. The sample records a few million clones, approximately 95% being singletons. Sequencing input: naive CD4+ T cells from PBMCs. The sample's subset: CD45RA+ positively selected. These receptors all come from a man younger than 35 in good health. Some clones in this sample may be carry-over from other donors' samples.

To note about this clone: Other DNA sequences within the sample encode an identical CDR3. This sequence joins TRBV29-1 and TRBJ2-1; D is undetermined. This CDR3 region has 13 residues. With 6 bases removed from V and 4 bases from J, the gap between germline ends came to 13 bases. Germline CDR1 reads SQVTM; CDR2 reads ANQGSEA. The CDR3 DNA reads TGCAGCGTCGCCGGGCTCCCATACAATGAGCAGTTCTTC. This codes for CSVAGLPYNEQFF.

A remark on this clone: At the DNA level, this CDR3 is encoded by other sequences in the same sample as well. The chain is built from TRBV2 and TRBJ2-2; 9 nucleotides align to TRBD1. J gave up 2 bases and V 6 bases, and 4 bases lay outside the gene matches. This CDR3 spans 15 amino acids. The germline CDR1 and CDR2 sequences are SNHLY and FYNNEI. The CDR3 loop reads CASSGTGRNTGELFF. In DNA form, the CDR3 reads TGTGCCAGCAGCGGGACAGGGAGAAACACCGGGGAGCTGTTTTTT.

This clone was seen only once. The chain uses TRBV4-1 and TRBJ2-3; TRBD2 aligns across 16 bases. CDR3 length: 20 amino acids. J gave up 8 bases and V 4 bases, and 18 bases lay outside the gene matches. Germline V lookup: CDR1 MGHRA, CDR2 YSYEKL. This CDR3 reads CASSRGTSGRAGSSGGTQYF. CDR3 in DNA: TGCGCCAGCAGCCGAGGGACTAGCGGGAGGGCCGGGAGTTCTGGCGGTACGCAGTATTTT.

CDR3 sequence: CASRYPYEQYF. The CDR3 nucleotides read TGTGCCAGCAGGTACCCCTACGAGCAGTACTTC. The V gene is TRBV14, the J gene TRBJ2-7; D remains unclear. The V and J ends lost 6 bases and 2 bases respectively, with 5 bases between them. CDR3 size: 11 residues. The germline gives CDR1 SGHDN, CDR2 FVKESK.

The chain has TRBV5-6 and TRBJ2-1; D may be TRBD2 (6 bases). CDR1 is SGHDT, CDR2 YYEEEE, per germline. The CDR3 length is 15 residues. Trimming took off 0 bases at V and 9 bases at J, with 16 bases between the two ends. The CDR3 region has the DNA TGTGCCAGCAGCTTGGTGGGCGGGATTGGTACTGAGCAGTTCTTC. It encodes CASSLVGGIGTEQFF.

The rearrangement joins TRBV5-1 to TRBJ2-2; 10 positions match TRBD2. The CDR3 covers 20 residues. Germline loops: CDR1 SGHRS, CDR2 YFSETQ. V shed 2 bases and J 6 bases; nucleotides not matched to a gene: 19. CDR3: CASSFWVTSGSFAASGELFF. The DNA for the CDR3 is TGCGCCAGCAGCTTCTGGGTGACTAGCGGGTCTTTCGCGGCCTCCGGGGAGCTGTTTTTT.

This chain joins TRBV6-5 and TRBJ2-2; possible D gene TRBD1, 5 bases. This CDR3 contains 14 residues. Trimming stripped 5 bases from V and 3 bases from J, with 10 bases between. CDR1 is MNHEY, CDR2 SVGAGI, per germline. CDR3 bases: TGTGCCAGCAGTAGGGGCTGGGACACCGGGGAGCTGTTTTTT. This translates into CASSRGWDTGELFF.

The rearrangement uses TRBV11-2 and TRBJ2-7, with unresolved D. Looked up from germline, CDR1 is SGHAT and CDR2 is FQNNGV. V shed 1 base and J shed 0 bases, with 10 bases lying between them. This CDR3 spans 15 amino acids. CDR3: CASSLATQSSYEQYF. The CDR3 DNA is TGTGCCAGCAGCTTAGCGACCCAGAGCTCCTACGAGCAGTACTTC.

The chain joins TRBV7-9 to TRBJ1-1; 8 bases fit TRBD1. With 5 bases clipped from V and 4 bases from J, the junction kept 3 bases outside the gene matches. CDR3 length: 13 amino acids. Germline V gene lookup returns CDR1 SEHNR and CDR2 FQNEAQ (reference sequence). This CDR3 reads CASSAQGATEAFF. Written as DNA, the CDR3 is TGTGCCAGCAGCGCTCAGGGGGCCACTGAAGCTTTCTTT. Full variable domain (rest looked up from reference TRBV7-9 and TRBJ1-1): DTGVSQNPRHKITKRGQNVTFRCDPISEHNRLYWYRQTLGQGPEFLTYFQNEAQLEKSRLLSDRFSAERPKGSFSTLEIQRTEQGDSAMYLCASSAQGATEAFFGQGTRLTVV.

This sequence joins TRBV6-5 and TRBJ2-6; no reliable D call. Trimming pared 7 bases from V and 3 bases from J, leaving 7 bases between. The CDR3 length is 13 residues. The germline V gene encodes CDR1 MNHEY and CDR2 SVGAGI. The CDR3 DNA reads as TGTGCCAGCACCGTCTATGGGGCCAACGTCCTGACTTTC. Amino acid sequence: CASTVYGANVLTF.

The chain recombines TRBV2 with TRBJ1-5; 8 bases line up with TRBD1. The CDR3 is made up of 15 amino acids. Per germline, CDR1 SNHLY and CDR2 FYNNEI. V shed 6 bases and J 0 bases; nucleotides not matched to a gene: 4. The CDR3 nucleotides are TGTGCCAGCAGACGGGACAGGTATAGCAATCAGCCCCAGCATTTT. Amino acid sequence: CASRRDRYSNQPQHF.

As for this clone: This CDR3 is also generated by other DNA sequences in the sample. The rearrangement links TRBV5-1 to TRBJ2-3; D not resolved. Germline assignment: CDR1 SGHRS and CDR2 YFSETQ. The CDR3 spans 12 residues. V was clipped by 0 bases and J by 4 bases, with 3 bases between them. CDR3 DNA sequence: TGCGCCAGCAGCTTGGGTGCAGATACGCAGTATTTT. As protein: CASSLGADTQYF.

The table lists this clone with a count of one. The V gene is TRBV29-1, the J gene TRBJ1-1; D unresolved. Trimming removed 5 bases at V and 8 bases at J, with 21 bases between. Germline loops: CDR1 SQVTM, CDR2 ANQGSEA. CDR3 length: 14 residues. CDR3 in amino acids: CSVSLLLLPDEAFF. The CDR3 bases are TGCAGCGTTTCCCTCCTGTTACTGCCGGACGAAGCTTTCTTT.

V and J are TRBV28 and TRBJ2-1; D may be TRBD1 or TRBD2 (6 bases each). Germline V gene data show CDR1 as MDHEN and CDR2 as SYDVKM. The V end was cut by 4 bases, the J end by 9 bases, with 16 bases between. This CDR3 is built from 14 residues. The CDR3 reads CASSYRKEGGEQFF. The CDR3 coding sequence is TGTGCCAGCAGTTACCGAAAGGAGGGGGGTGAGCAGTTCTTC.

This sequence joins TRBV5-1 and TRBJ1-1; no clear D gene. The CDR3 runs to 13 residues. Trimming shortened V by 0 bases and J by 4 bases, and 7 bases separated the two germline ends. CDR1 and CDR2 from the germline V gene are SGHRS and YFSETQ. CDR3 DNA sequence: TGCGCCAGCAGCTTGGACAGCCTCACTGAAGCTTTCTTT. The encoded protein is CASSLDSLTEAFF.

The chain employs TRBV2 and TRBJ2-3; 15 bases map to TRBD2. This CDR3 spans 16 amino acids. V shed 5 bases, J shed 3 bases, and the junction held 3 bases outside the gene matches. Germline V lookup: CDR1 SNHLY, CDR2 FYNNEI. The DNA for the CDR3 is TGTGCCAGCAGTAGGACTAGCGGGAGGGGGACAGATACGCAGTATTTT. Protein product: CASSRTSGRGTDTQYF.